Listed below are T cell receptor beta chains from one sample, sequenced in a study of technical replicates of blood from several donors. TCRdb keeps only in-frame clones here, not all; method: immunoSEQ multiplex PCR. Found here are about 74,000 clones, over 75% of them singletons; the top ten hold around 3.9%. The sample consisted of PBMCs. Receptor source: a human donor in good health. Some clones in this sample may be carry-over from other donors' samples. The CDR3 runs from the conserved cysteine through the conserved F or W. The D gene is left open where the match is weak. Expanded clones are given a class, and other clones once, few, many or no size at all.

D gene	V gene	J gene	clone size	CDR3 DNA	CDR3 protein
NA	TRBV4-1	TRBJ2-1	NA	TGCGCCAGCAGCCAAGACAGGGGAAGAGCAGAGCAGTTCTTC	CASSQDRGRAEQFF
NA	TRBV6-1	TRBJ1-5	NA	TGTGCCAGCAGTCCGGACAGAACCAATCAGCCCCAGCATTTT	CASSPDRTNQPQHF
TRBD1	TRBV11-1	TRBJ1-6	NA	TGTGCCAGCAGCTCCGGACAGGGGGCAAAGAATTCACCCCTCCACTTT	CASSSGQGAKNSPLHF
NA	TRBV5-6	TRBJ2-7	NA	TGTGCCAGCAGCCCCGGACACACATACGAGCAGTACTTC	CASSPGHTYEQYF
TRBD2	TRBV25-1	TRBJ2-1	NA	TGTGCCAGCAGTCTGCTTAGCGGGAGCTCCTACAATGAGCAGTTCTTC	CASSLLSGSSYNEQFF
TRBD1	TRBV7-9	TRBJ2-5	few	TGTGCCAGCAGCAGAGGGGACAGGGGAGAGACCCAGTACTTC	CASSRGDRGETQYF
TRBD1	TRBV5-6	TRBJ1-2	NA	TGTGCCAGCAGCTTGGTGGGTACCGGGACAGGGGTTAGCGGAGGCTACACCTTC	CASSLVGTGTGVSGGYTF
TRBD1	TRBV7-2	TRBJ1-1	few	TGTGCCAGCGGGACAGGGTCAACTCTTATGAACACTGAAGCTTTCTTT	CASGTGSTLMNTEAFF
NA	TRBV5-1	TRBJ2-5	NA	TGCGCCAGCAGCCTAGGCCGGGGGTACCAAGAGACCCAGTACTTC	CASSLGRGYQETQYF
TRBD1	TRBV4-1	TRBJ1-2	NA	TGCGCCAGCAGCCACCCAGGACAGGGAAATGGCTACACCTTC	CASSHPGQGNGYTF
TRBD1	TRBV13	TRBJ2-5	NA	TGTGCCAGCAGCCAGGGGGGGACAGGGTCGGAGACCCAGTACTTC	CASSQGGTGSETQYF
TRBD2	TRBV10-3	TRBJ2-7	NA	TGTGCCGCAGGCGAAGCGGGAGGTGACGAGCAGTACTTC	CAAGEAGGDEQYF
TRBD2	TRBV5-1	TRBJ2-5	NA	TGCGCCAGCAGCTTGGAGACTAGCCGGGAGACCCAGTACTTC	CASSLETSRETQYF
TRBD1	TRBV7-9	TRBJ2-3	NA	TGTGCCAGCAGCTTTCGGACAGGGAGCACAGATACGCAGTATTTT	CASSFRTGSTDTQYF
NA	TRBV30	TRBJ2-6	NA	TGTGCCTGGAGCTCCGGGATCTCTGGGGCCAACGTCCTGACTTTC	CAWSSGISGANVLTF
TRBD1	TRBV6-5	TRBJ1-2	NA	TGTGCCAGCAGTTACTCCGGACAGGGGGGCTATGGCTACACCTTC	CASSYSGQGGYGYTF
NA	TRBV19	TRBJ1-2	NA	TGTGCCAGTAACCCGGGGGACTATGGCTACACCTTC	CASNPGDYGYTF
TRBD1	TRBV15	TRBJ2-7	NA	TGTGCCACCAGCAGATTCCGGACAGGGATTTACGAGCAGTACTTC	CATSRFRTGIYEQYF
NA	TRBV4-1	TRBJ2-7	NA	TGCGCCAGCAGCCAGGGGACTTCCGAGCAGTACTTC	CASSQGTSEQYF
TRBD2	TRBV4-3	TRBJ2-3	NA	TGCGCCAGCAGCCGCCAGCGGGGGGGCGGGCAAGATACGCAGTATTTT	CASSRQRGGGQDTQYF
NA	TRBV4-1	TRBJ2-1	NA	TGCGCCAGCAGCCAAGATCCGGGAAATGAGCAGTTCTTC	CASSQDPGNEQFF
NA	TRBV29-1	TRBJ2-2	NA	TGCAGCGTCTACCGAGACACCGGGGAGCTGTTTTTT	CSVYRDTGELFF
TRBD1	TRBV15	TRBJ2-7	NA	TGTGCCACCAGACCCCAGGGGGCCCACTACGAGCAGTACTTC	CATRPQGAHYEQYF
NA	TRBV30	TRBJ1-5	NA	TGTGCCTGGAGTGTAGGATCAGGGAAACAGCCCCAGCATTTT	CAWSVGSGKQPQHF
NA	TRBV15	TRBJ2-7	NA	TGTGCCACCAGCAGAGATGGGCTAGCCGAGGCGCAGTACTTC	CATSRDGLAEAQYF
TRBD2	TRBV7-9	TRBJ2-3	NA	TGTGCCAGCAGCTCGGGCGTTGGCGGGAGGGCAGGGGATACGCAGTATTTT	CASSSGVGGRAGDTQYF
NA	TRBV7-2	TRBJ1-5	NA	TGTGCCAGCAGCCCTGGAGGGCCCCAGCATTTT	CASSPGGPQHF
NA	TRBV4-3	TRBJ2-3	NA	TGCGCCAGCAGCAGCGGACGGATTCACAGGGACACAGATACGCAGTATTTT	CASSSGRIHRDTDTQYF